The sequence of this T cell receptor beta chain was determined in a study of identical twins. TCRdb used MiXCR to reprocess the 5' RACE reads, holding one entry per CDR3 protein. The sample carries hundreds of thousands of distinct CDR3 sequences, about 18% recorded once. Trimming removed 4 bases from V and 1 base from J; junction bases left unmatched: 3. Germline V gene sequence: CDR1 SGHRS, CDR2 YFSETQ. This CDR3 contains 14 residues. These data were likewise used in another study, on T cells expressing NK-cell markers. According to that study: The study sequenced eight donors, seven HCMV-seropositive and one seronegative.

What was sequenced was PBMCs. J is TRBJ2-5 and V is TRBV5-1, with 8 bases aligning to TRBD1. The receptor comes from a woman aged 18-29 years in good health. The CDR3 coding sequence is TGCGCCAGCAGCCGTGGACAGGGCCAAGAGACCCAGTACTTC. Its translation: CASSRGQGQETQYF.